Listed here are 16 T cell receptor beta chains from one sample, sequenced in a study of Graves' ophthalmopathy and Graves' hyperthyroidism. For repertoire sequencing, the TCR beta CDR3 regions were amplified from RNA transcripts. Second-round multiplex PCR came after a first-round RT-PCR that employed HTBI primers. TCRdb re-called the multiplex PCR reads with MiXCR, one entry per CDR3 protein. The repertoire holds 300,000 to 400,000 distinct CDR3 sequences, with 17% as singletons. The sequenced sample consisted of peripheral blood. Receptor source: an adult woman with stable Graves' hyperthyroidism.

In its sample, this clonotype was seen a few times. The chain is built from TRBV7-8 and TRBJ1-6; no clear D gene. CDR1 is SGHVS and CDR2 is FQNEAQ in the germline V gene. The CDR3 has 14 amino acids. The V end was cut by 1 base, the J end by 10 bases, with 11 bases between. The DNA for the CDR3 is TGTGCCAGCAGCTTAGAGCTTTCGGGGTCACCCCTCCACTTT. Translating gives CASSLELSGSPLHF.

V usage is TRBV20-1 and J usage is TRBJ2-7; perhaps TRBD1 as D (5 bases). The length of the CDR3 is 13 residues. Per the germline V gene, CDR1 is DFQATT and CDR2 is SNEGSKA (reference sequence). Trimming shortened V by 8 bases and J by 2 bases, and 16 bases separated the two germline ends. CDR3 amino acids: CSTTQGRPYEQYF. The CDR3 coding sequence is TGCAGTACCACCCAGGGAAGGCCCTACGAGCAGTACTTC.

The sample holds many counts of this clonotype. V usage is TRBV10-3 and J usage is TRBJ2-2, with D tentatively TRBD1 (5 bases). Germline values: CDR1 ENHRY, CDR2 SYGVKD. The V gene lost 6 bases and the J gene lost 0 bases, with 8 bases spanning the gap. This CDR3 is built from 14 residues. The CDR3 nucleotides read TGTGCCATCAGAGGACAATCGAACACCGGGGAGCTGTTTTTT. Protein sequence: CAIRGQSNTGELFF.

For this clonotype: A much larger clone lies one base from this, so it may be a read error. Because the CDR3 is missing its conserved closing phenylalanine or tryptophan, this is likely a read error. The V call is TRBV2, the J call TRBJ2-2; D is possibly TRBD2 (6 bases). Trimming took off 9 bases at V and 5 bases at J, with 16 bases between the two ends. There are 14 residues in the CDR3. Looked up from germline, CDR1 is SNHLY and CDR2 is FYNNEI. The CDR3 loop reads CASRGLRRTGELFL. The DNA for the CDR3 is TGTGCCAGTCGGGGACTTCGAAGGACCGGGGAGCTGTTTTTG.

This clonotype was observed at least ten times. J is TRBJ2-6 and V is TRBV28, with 7 bases aligning to TRBD1. Germline CDR1 is MDHEN and CDR2 is SYDVKM. The CDR3 extends over 18 amino acids. V lost 6 bases, J lost 0 bases, and 11 bases stayed unmatched. CDR3 sequence (DNA): TGTGCCAGCAGAGTTAGACAGGGAGTTAACTCTGGGGCCAACGTCCTGACTTTC. Amino acid sequence: CASRVRQGVNSGANVLTF.

The chain carries TRBV19 and TRBJ1-2; a weak D match, TRBD1 (5 bases). Looked up from germline, CDR1 is LNHDA and CDR2 is SQIVND (reference sequence). This CDR3 is 13 amino acids long. Trimming removed 6 bases at V and 4 bases at J, with 12 bases between. CDR3 amino acids: CASSPGRAYGYTF. CDR3 nucleotide sequence: TGTGCCAGTAGCCCTGGCAGGGCCTATGGCTACACCTTC.

A single count supports this clonotype. A read error may be the cause here, since a much bigger clone is one base away. The J gene is TRBJ2-7, the V gene TRBV5-1, with TRBD1 identical over 7 bases. CDR1 and CDR2 (germline): SGHRS, YFSETQ. The length of the CDR3 is 17 residues. With 4 bases clipped from V and 5 bases from J, the junction kept 18 bases outside the gene matches. The CDR3 spells CASSGSRQGQISHEQYF. The CDR3 DNA reads TGCGCCAGCAGCGGAAGCCGACAGGGTCAGATTTCCCACGAGCAGTACTTC.

The chain uses TRBV6-1 and TRBJ1-2; no definite D call. CDR3 length: 12 residues. Trimming left V 4 bases short and J 6 bases short, with 9 bases between. Germline CDR1 reads MNHNS; CDR2 reads SASEGT. The CDR3 loop reads CASSVTDHGYTF. In DNA, the CDR3 is TGTGCCAGCAGTGTGACTGATCATGGCTACACCTTC.

This clonotype showed up many times. V gene TRBV6-1 combines with J gene TRBJ2-3; D not certain. V was pared by 4 bases and J by 2 bases, with 10 bases between. CDR1 is MNHNS, CDR2 SASEGT, per germline. There are 14 residues in the CDR3. The CDR3 sequence is CASSVGEHTDTQYF. CDR3 DNA sequence: TGTGCCAGCAGTGTGGGCGAACACACAGATACGCAGTATTTT.

In its sample, this clonotype was seen many times. One base away lies a much larger clone, so this may be a sequencing read error. The J gene is TRBJ2-7, the V gene TRBV10-2, with 14 positions matching TRBD2. CDR3 length: 13 residues. Trimming cost V 8 bases and J 6 bases; bases outside gene matches: 3. Per the germline V gene, CDR1 is WSHSY and CDR2 is SAAADI. The CDR3 DNA reads as TGCGCCAGCGGAGGACTAGCGGGAGGCGAGCAGTACTTC. Translation: CASGGLAGGEQYF.

The sample holds many counts of this clonotype. The CDR3 sequence: CASSAGGQETQYF. DNA of the CDR3: TGTGCCAGCAGCGCAGGAGGACAAGAGACCCAGTACTTC. This chain uses TRBV2 with TRBJ2-5; the D gene is possibly TRBD2 (5 bases). Germline CDR1 is SNHLY and CDR2 is FYNNEI. CDR3 length equals 13 residues. The V gene lost 6 bases and the J gene lost 2 bases, with 10 bases spanning the gap.

This clonotype was counted ten times or more. J is TRBJ2-5 and V is TRBV7-9, with D unclear. The germline V and J ends were trimmed by 8 bases and 0 bases, with 10 bases remaining between them. The CDR3 is 13 residues long. From germline, CDR1 is SEHNR and CDR2 FQNEAQ (reference sequence). For the CDR3, the DNA is TGTGCCAGCCGTGGTGCGTACCAAGAGACCCAGTACTTC. Translating gives CASRGAYQETQYF.

The sample holds many counts of this clonotype. The J gene is TRBJ2-2, the V gene TRBV19, with a possible D match to TRBD1 (5 bases). The germline gives CDR1 LNHDA, CDR2 SQIVND (reference sequence). The CDR3 runs 14 residues. V was pared by 3 bases and J by 4 bases, with 9 bases between. Written as DNA, the CDR3 is TGTGCCAGTAGTATCGACAGCCTCACCGGGGAGCTGTTTTTT. Translated, it gives CASSIDSLTGELFF.

This clonotype was detected many times. The chain has TRBV2 and TRBJ2-7; TRBD2 is a possible D gene (7 bases). CDR3 size: 12 residues. Germline lookup yields CDR1 SNHLY and CDR2 FYNNEI. The germline V and J ends were trimmed by 6 bases and 6 bases, with 12 bases remaining between them. The CDR3, as DNA: TGTGCCAGCAGCCCGAGGGGGGGCGAGCAGTACTTC. It encodes CASSPRGGEQYF.

With respect to this clonotype: One junction end disagrees with the germline gene, perhaps due to a read error. This chain connects TRBV11-2 to TRBJ2-7, with unresolved D. The CDR3 totals 15 residues. Germline assignment: CDR1 SGHAT and CDR2 FQNNGV. CDR3 DNA: TGTGCCAGCAGCTATAGTCCAGTTGTCTCCTACGATCAGTACTTC. The encoded protein is CASSYSPVVSYDQYF.

This clonotype was observed many times. The rearrangement uses TRBV29-1 and TRBJ2-5; TRBD2 might be the D (5 bases). With 8 bases removed from V and 1 base from J, the gap between germline ends came to 14 bases. Looked up from germline, CDR1 is SQVTM and CDR2 is ANQGSEA. The CDR3 extends over 13 amino acids. In DNA form, the CDR3 reads TGCAGCTTTAGGTCGGAGGTCCAAGAGACCCAGTACTTC. Its protein product is CSFRSEVQETQYF. The full variable domain, in which reference TRBV29-1 and TRBJ2-5 provide the parts outside the CDR3, is SAVISQKPSRDICQRGTSLTIQCQVDSQVTMMFWYRQQPGQSLTLIATANQGSEATYESGFVIDKFPISRPNLTFSTLTVSNMSPEDSSIYLCSFRSEVQETQYFGPGTRLLVL.